A single sample gave rise to the 6 T cell receptor beta chains below, sequenced in a study of metastatic and nonmetastatic thyroid tumors. Thyroid surgery was performed in patients who had received no treatment beforehand. TCRdb re-called the PCR reads through MiXCR. The profile shows 20,000 to 25,000 clones, 15% to 17% of them singletons. The sample consisted of blood. Receptor source: a female donor with papillary thyroid cancer or a benign thyroid nodule (not recorded which). Some clones in this sample may be carry-over from other donors' samples.

A note on this clone: A junction boundary mismatches the germline segment, possibly from a read error. This chain uses TRBV19 with TRBJ2-2, with 7 bases fitting TRBD1. Germline V gene lookup returns CDR1 LNHDA and CDR2 SQIVND (reference sequence). CDR3 size: 15 residues. CDR3 nucleotides: TGCGCCAGTAGTATTTCGGGACAGTCGACCATTGGGCTGTTTTTT. It encodes CASSISGQSTIGLFF.

The chain links TRBV5-1 to TRBJ2-3, with TRBD1 identical over 12 bases. Germline V gives CDR1 SGHRS, CDR2 YFSETQ. The CDR3 is made up of 15 amino acids. V dropped 4 bases and J dropped 8; count of bases not matched to a gene: 8. CDR3 sequence reads: CASSPQGQGAATQYF. CDR3 DNA: TGCGCCAGCAGCCCGCAGGGACAGGGGGCGGCTACGCAGTATTTT.

This clone was picked up many times. The rearrangement links TRBV9 to TRBJ2-3; D gene unclear. Between the trimmed V and J ends, which lost 1 base and 6 bases, there was a span of 6 bases. This CDR3 spans 12 amino acids. Germline CDR1 reads SGDLS; CDR2 reads YYNGEE. CDR3 bases: TGTGCCAGCAGCGTAATTAGCGATACGCAGTATTTT. Translation gives CASSVISDTQYF.

A word on this clone: A read error is possible here, since a much larger clone lies one base away. The conserved phenylalanine or tryptophan normally closing the CDR3 is absent here, so this likely arose from a read error. This chain connects TRBV10-2 to TRBJ1-1; D gene ambiguous. V lost 8 bases, J lost 0 bases, and 13 bases lay in between. Germline loops: CDR1 WSHSY, CDR2 SAAADI. CDR3 length: 14 residues. The CDR3 region is CASLSGTVNTEAFS. CDR3 nucleotide sequence: TGCGCCAGCCTTTCCGGAACAGTGAACACTGAAGCTTTCTCT.

The J gene is TRBJ2-7, the V gene TRBV20-1; TRBD2 aligns across 9 bases. The CDR3 length is 14 residues. V lost 3 bases and J lost 7; bases outside the gene matches: 10. The germline CDR1 and CDR2 sequences are DFQATT and SNEGSKA (reference sequence). The DNA for the CDR3 is TGCAGTGCTAGGGTCCCTAGCGGGATATGGGAGCAGTACTTC. This translates into CSARVPSGIWEQYF.

This clone was seen ten or more times. This chain joins TRBV3-1 and TRBJ2-7; 8 nucleotides match TRBD2. The CDR3 contains 14 residues. In germline, CDR1 is LGHDT, CDR2 YNNKEL (reference sequence). V gave up 4 bases and J gave up 4 bases; unmatched junction bases: 6. CDR3 sequence reads: CASSLLAEGYEQYF. The CDR3 DNA is TGTGCCAGCAGCCTACTAGCGGAAGGGTACGAGCAGTACTTC.